Sequencing of this TCR beta chain was carried out in a study of T cell responses to AZD1222 COVID-19 vaccine. Profiled with immunoSEQ multiplex PCR; TCRdb holds only in-frame clones, not every one. The sample lists about 120,000 clones; approximately 94% were seen once. The starting material was peripheral blood, obtained 28 days after the second AZD1222 dose. This sequence originates from an adult who received the AZD1222 COVID-19 vaccine.

The CDR3 coding sequence is TGTGCCAGCAGCCAAAACAGGGTCTCACCCCTCCACTTT. Amino acid sequence: CASSQNRVSPLHF. The genes are TRBV2 and TRBJ1-6; possible D gene TRBD1, 6 bases. From germline, CDR1 is SNHLY and CDR2 FYNNEI. The CDR3 totals 13 residues. V was cut by 6 bases and J by 10 bases, with 13 bases left in between.